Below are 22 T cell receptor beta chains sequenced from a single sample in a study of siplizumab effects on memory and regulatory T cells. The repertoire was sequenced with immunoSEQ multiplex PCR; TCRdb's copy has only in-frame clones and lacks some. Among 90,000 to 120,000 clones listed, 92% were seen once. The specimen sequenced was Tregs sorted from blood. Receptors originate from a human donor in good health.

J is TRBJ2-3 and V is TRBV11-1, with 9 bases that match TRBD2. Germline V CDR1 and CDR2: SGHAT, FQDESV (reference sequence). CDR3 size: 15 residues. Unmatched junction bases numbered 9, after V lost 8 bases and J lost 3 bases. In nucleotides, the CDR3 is TGTGCCAGCCAGAGCGGGGGGATTTCAACAGATACGCAGTATTTT. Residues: CASQSGGISTDTQYF.

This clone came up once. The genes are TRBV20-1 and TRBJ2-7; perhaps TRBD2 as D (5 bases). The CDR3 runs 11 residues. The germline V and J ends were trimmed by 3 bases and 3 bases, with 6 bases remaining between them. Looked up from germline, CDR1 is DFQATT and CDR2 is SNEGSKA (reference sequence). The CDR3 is CSASDYYEQYF. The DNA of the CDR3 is TGCAGTGCTAGTGACTACTACGAGCAGTACTTC.

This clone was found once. DNA of the CDR3: TGTGCCAGTAGTATTCCAGGATCTAGCGGCCCAGATACGCAGTATTTT. Protein: CASSIPGSSGPDTQYF. This rearrangement joins TRBV19 to TRBJ2-3; 7 nucleotides align to TRBD2. The CDR3 covers 16 residues. Trimming at V came to 3 bases and at J to 4 bases, leaving 10 bases not matched to a gene. Germline loops: CDR1 LNHDA, CDR2 SQIVND (reference sequence).

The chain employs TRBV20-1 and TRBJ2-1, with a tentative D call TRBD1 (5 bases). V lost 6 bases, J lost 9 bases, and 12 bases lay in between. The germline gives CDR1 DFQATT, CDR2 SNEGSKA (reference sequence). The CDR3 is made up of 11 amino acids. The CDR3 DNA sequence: TGCAGTGCCCTAAGGGGCTTTGAGCAGTTCTTC. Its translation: CSALRGFEQFF.

The CDR3 reads CASSQRLAGVEGEQYF. In DNA form, the CDR3 reads TGTGCCAGCAGCCAAAGGCTAGCGGGAGTTGAGGGGGAGCAGTACTTC. This chain uses TRBV14 with TRBJ2-7; 10 bases are a match to TRBD2. Germline V lookup: CDR1 SGHDN, CDR2 FVKESK. The V and J ends lost 2 bases and 7 bases, in that order; junction bases with no gene match: 11. The CDR3 is made up of 16 amino acids.

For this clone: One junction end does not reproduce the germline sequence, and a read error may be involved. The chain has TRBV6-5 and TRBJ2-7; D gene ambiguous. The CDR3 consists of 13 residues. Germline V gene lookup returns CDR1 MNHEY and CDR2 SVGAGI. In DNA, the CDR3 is TGTGCCAGCAGTTACTCGACCGTTCGTGGCACGCACTTC. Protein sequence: CASSYSTVRGTHF.

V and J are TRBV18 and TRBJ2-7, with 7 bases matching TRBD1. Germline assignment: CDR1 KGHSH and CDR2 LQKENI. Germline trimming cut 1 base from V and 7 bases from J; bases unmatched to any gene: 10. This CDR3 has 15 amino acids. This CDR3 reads CASSPQRTGPSEQYF. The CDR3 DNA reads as TGTGCCAGCTCACCACAAAGGACAGGCCCGTCTGAGCAGTACTTC.

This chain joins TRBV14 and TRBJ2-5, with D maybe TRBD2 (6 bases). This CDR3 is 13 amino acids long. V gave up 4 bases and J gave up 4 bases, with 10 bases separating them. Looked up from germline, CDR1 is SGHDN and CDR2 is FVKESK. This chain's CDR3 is CASSPGVRETQYF. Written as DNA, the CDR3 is TGTGCCAGCAGCCCGGGGGTTCGAGAGACCCAGTACTTC.

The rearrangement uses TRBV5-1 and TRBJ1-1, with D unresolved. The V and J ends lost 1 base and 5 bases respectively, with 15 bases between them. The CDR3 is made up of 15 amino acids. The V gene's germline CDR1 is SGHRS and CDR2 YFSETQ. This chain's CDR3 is CASSLSSQGVTEAFF. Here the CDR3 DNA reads TGCGCCAGCAGCTTGTCATCTCAAGGTGTGACTGAAGCTTTCTTT.

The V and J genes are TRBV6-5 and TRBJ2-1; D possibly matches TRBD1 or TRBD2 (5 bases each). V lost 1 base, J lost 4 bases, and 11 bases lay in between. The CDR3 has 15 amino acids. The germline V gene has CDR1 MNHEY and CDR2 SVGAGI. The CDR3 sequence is CASSYYPGTYNEQFF. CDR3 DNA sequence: TGTGCCAGCAGTTACTACCCCGGGACGTACAATGAGCAGTTCTTC.

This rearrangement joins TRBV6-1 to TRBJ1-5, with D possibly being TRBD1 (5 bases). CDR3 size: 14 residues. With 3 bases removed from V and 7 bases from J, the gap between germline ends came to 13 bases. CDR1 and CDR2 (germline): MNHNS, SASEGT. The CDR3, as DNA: TGTGCCAGCAGTGATCAGGGAATAATACAGCCCCAGCATTTT. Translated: CASSDQGIIQPQHF.

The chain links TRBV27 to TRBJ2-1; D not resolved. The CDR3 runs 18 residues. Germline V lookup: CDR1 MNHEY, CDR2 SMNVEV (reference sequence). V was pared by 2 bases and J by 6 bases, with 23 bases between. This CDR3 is CASSLRPRAQLERNEQFF. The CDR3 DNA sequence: TGTGCCAGCAGTTTACGCCCCCGGGCGCAGCTAGAACGCAATGAGCAGTTCTTC.

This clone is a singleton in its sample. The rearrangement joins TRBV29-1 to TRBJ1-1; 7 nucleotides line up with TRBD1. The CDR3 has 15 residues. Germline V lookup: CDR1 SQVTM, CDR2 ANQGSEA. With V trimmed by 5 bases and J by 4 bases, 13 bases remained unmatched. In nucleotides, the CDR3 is TGCAGCGTTAGAATGTTAGGGGGCGGAGGCACTGAAGCTTTCTTT. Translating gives CSVRMLGGGGTEAFF.

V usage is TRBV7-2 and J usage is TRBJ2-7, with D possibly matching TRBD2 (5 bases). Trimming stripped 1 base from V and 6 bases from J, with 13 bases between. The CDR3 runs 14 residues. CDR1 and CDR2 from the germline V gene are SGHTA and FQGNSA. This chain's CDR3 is CASSLGLAGGEQYF. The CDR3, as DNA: TGTGCCAGCAGCTTAGGGCTAGCTGGAGGCGAGCAGTACTTC.

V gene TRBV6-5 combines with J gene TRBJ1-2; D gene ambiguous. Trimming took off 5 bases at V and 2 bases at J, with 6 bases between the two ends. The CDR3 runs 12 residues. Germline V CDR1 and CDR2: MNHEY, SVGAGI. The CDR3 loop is CASSRTNYGYTF. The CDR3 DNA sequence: TGTGCCAGCAGTAGAACCAACTATGGCTACACCTTC.

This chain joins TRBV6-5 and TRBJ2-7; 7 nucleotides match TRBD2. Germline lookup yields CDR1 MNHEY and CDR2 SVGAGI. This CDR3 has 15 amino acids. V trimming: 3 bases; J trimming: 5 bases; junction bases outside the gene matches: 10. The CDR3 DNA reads TGTGCCAGCAGTTATTGGGGGGGAGGGAGTGACGAGCAGTACTTC. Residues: CASSYWGGGSDEQYF.

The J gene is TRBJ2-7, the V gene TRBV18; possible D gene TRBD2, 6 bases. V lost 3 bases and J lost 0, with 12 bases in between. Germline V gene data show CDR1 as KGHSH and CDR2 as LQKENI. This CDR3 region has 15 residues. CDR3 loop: CASSPGGPGSYEQYF. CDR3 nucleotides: TGTGCCAGCTCACCGGGAGGCCCAGGCTCCTACGAGCAGTACTTC.

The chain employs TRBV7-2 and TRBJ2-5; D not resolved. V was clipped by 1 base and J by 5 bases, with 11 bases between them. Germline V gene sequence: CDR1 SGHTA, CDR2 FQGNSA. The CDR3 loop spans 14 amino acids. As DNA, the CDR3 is TGTGCCAGCAGCTTAGGTCCGCGCCTCGAGACCCAGTACTTC. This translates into CASSLGPRLETQYF.

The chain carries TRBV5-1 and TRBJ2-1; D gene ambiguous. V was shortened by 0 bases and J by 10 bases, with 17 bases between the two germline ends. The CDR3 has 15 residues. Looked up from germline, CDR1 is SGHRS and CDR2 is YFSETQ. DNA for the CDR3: TGCGCCAGCAGCTTGGATAACTTGCCCGTCCTAGAGCAGTTCTTC. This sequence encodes CASSLDNLPVLEQFF.

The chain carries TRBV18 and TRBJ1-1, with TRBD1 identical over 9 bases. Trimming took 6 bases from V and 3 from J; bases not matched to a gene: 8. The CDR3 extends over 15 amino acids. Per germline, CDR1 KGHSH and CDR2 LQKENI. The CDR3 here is CASSPNRGLYTEAFF. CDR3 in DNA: TGTGCCAGCTCGCCCAACAGGGGGCTGTACACTGAAGCTTTCTTT.

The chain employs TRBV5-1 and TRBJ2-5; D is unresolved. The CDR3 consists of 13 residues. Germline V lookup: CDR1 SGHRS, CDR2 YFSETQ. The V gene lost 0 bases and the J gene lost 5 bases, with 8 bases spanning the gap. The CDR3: CASSLVLGETQYF. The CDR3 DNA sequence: TGCGCCAGCAGCTTGGTGTTGGGCGAGACCCAGTACTTC.

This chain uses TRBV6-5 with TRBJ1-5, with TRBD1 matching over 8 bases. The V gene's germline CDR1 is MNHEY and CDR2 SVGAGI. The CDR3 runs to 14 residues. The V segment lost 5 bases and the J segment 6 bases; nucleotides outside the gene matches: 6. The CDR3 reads CASSPDRGGQPQHF. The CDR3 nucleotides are TGTGCCAGCAGTCCCGACAGGGGAGGTCAGCCCCAGCATTTT.